A selection of T cell receptor beta chains follows, all from one sample in a study of blood T cell repertoires in COVID-19. Here immunoSEQ multiplex PCR was the method, and the copy in TCRdb shows in-frame clones only, minus some. The sample yields 65,000 to 70,000 clones, approximately 84% seen once. The sequencing input was peripheral blood. These TCRs come from a middle-aged man with COVID-19, enrolled during active disease. Both conserved end residues are part of each CDR3.

CDR3: CASSQGHSLQETQYF
V: TRBV4-1

CDR3: CASRRDREGEAFF
V: TRBV6-5

CDR3: CASSPRQIPEGGYTF
V: TRBV27

CDR3: CASSRGWISPLHF
V: TRBV14

CDR3: CASRDSTTGELFF
V: TRBV5-1

CDR3: CASSLNQGAYGDQPQHF
V: TRBV13

CDR3: CASSFGSGDTDTQYF
V: TRBV5-1

CDR3: CASRPDRSGNTIYF
V: TRBV3-1/TRBV3-2

CDR3: CASSQDGQGRDSPLHF
V: TRBV4-1

CDR3: CAISETQGAMELFF
V: TRBV10-3

CDR3: CAWSDTGGAIKQYF
V: TRBV30

CDR3: CASSSIHYEQYF
V: TRBV7-9

CDR3: CALGLAGGQDTQYF
V: TRBV30

CDR3: CASRPLTGGNTGELFF
V: TRBV27

CDR3: CASSPPQGTEAFF
V: TRBV5-5

CDR3: CASSFTGLTDTQYF
V: TRBV27

CDR3: CASSLGAGNTDTQYF
V: TRBV27

CDR3: CASSFTGVRTEAFF
V: TRBV5-1